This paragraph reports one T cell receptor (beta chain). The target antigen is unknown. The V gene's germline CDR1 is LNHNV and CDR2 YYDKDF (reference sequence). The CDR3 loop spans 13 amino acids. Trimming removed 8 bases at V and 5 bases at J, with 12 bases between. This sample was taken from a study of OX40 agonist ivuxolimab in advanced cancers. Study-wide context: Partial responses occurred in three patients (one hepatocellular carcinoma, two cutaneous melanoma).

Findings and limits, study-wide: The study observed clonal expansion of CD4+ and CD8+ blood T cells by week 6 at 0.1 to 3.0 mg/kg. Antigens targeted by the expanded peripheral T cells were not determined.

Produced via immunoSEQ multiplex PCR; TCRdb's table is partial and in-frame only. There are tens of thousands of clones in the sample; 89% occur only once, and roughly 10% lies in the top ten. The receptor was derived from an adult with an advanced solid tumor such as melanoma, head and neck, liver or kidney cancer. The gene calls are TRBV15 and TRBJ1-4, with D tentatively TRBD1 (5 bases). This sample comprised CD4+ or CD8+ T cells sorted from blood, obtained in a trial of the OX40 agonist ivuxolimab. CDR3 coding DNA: TGTGCCACCGCCGGGACGCTAAATGAAAAACTGTTTTTT. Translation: CATAGTLNEKLFF.